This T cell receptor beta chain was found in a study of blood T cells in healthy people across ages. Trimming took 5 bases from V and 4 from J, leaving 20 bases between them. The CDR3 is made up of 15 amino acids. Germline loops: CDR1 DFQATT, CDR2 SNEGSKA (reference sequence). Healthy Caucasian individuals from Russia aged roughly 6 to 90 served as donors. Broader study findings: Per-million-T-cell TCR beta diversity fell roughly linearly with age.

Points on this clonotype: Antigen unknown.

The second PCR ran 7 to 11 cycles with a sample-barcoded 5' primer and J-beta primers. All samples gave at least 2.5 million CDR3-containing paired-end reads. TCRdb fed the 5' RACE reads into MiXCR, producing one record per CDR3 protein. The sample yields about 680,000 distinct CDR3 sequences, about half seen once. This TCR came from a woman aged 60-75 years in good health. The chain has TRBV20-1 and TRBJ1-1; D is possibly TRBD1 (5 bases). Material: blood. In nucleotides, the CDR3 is TGCAGTGCTTCCCCCCCTATGGGGCCGAGCACTGAAGCTTTCTTT. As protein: CSASPPMGPSTEAFF.